Listed below are T cell receptor beta chains from one sample, sequenced in a study of blood T cell repertoires in COVID-19. The table came from immunoSEQ multiplex PCR; TCRdb's copy has only in-frame clones and leaves some out. The data contain approximately 200,000 clones, 75% to 90% of them singletons. Sequenced sample: peripheral blood. The receptor source for this set is a man aged 30 to 45 with COVID-19, enrolled during active disease. Both conserved end residues are part of each CDR3. D genes are given only for firm matches. Clone size is shown for a subset of rows, as once, few, many or a class of expanded clone.

clone size	V gene	D gene	J gene	CDR3 length	CDR3 protein	CDR3 DNA
once	TRBV5-1	.	TRBJ1-1	14	CASSFPLQGTEAFF	TGCGCCAGCAGCTTTCCCCTTCAGGGGACTGAAGCTTTCTTT
.	TRBV6-1	.	TRBJ2-3	15	CASSEFRGNTDTQYF	TGTGCCAGCAGTGAATTTCGGGGGAACACAGATACGCAGTATTTT
few	TRBV5-4	.	TRBJ2-1	15	CASSLGGPAHNEQFF	TGTGCCAGCAGCTTGGGGGGGCCAGCCCACAATGAGCAGTTCTTC
.	TRBV5-1	.	TRBJ2-2	16	CASSWTFGGVTGELFF	TGCGCCAGCAGCTGGACCTTCGGAGGGGTAACCGGGGAGCTGTTTTTT
.	TRBV7-2	.	TRBJ1-1	14	CASTRAGSNTEAFF	TGTGCCAGCACCCGGGCGGGCAGCAACACTGAAGCTTTCTTT
.	TRBV29-1	.	TRBJ1-2	12	CSVVSSSYGYTF	TGCAGCGTTGTATCGAGTTCCTATGGCTACACCTTC
.	TRBV7-8	.	TRBJ1-3	19	CASSSRVAGERISGNTIYF	TGTGCCAGCAGCTCTAGGGTGGCAGGGGAGAGGATCTCTGGAAACACCATATATTTT
.	TRBV28	TRBD1	TRBJ1-1	15	CASSLFGQGSTEAFF	TGTGCCAGCAGTTTATTCGGACAGGGCTCCACTGAAGCTTTCTTT
.	TRBV18	.	TRBJ2-7	14	CASSPPGLGYEQYF	TGTGCCAGCTCACCACCCGGGTTAGGATACGAGCAGTACTTC
.	TRBV7-9	.	TRBJ1-2	15	CASEPGSGTPYGYTF	TGTGCCAGCGAACCCGGGAGCGGGACACCCTATGGCTACACCTTC
.	TRBV13	.	TRBJ1-2	14	CASSEGGWDYGYTF	TGTGCCAGCAGCGAAGGGGGTTGGGACTATGGCTACACCTTC
.	TRBV3-1/TRBV3-2	TRBD1	TRBJ2-7	17	CASSQVGGTGWVHEQYF	TGTGCCAGCAGCCAAGTAGGCGGGACAGGGTGGGTCCACGAGCAGTACTTC
.	TRBV5-4	.	TRBJ1-4	17	CASSSWTAVETNEKLFF	TGTGCCAGCAGCTCCTGGACAGCCGTTGAGACTAATGAAAAACTGTTTTTT
.	TRBV12-3/TRBV12-4	.	TRBJ1-6	12	CASSSGYSPLHF	TGTGCCAGCAGCTCAGGGTATTCACCCCTCCACTTT
.	TRBV6-5	.	TRBJ2-7	13	CASNPPGGWEQYF	TGTGCCAGCAATCCACCCGGGGGTTGGGAGCAGTACTTC
.	TRBV19	.	TRBJ1-1	12	CASEQGYTEAFF	TGTGCCAGCGAACAGGGATACACTGAAGCTTTCTTT
.	TRBV4-3	.	TRBJ1-4	15	CASSLRPATNEKLFF	TGCGCCAGCAGCCTTCGTCCTGCAACTAATGAAAAACTGTTTTTT
.	TRBV6-5	.	TRBJ1-6	15	CASSYSIQGNSPLHF	TGTGCCAGCAGTTACTCGATCCAGGGAAATTCACCCCTCCACTTT
.	TRBV6-5	.	TRBJ1-2	15	CASSSGSSGYYGYTF	TGTGCCAGCAGTTCCGGCTCCTCGGGTTACTATGGCTACACCTTC
.	TRBV27	TRBD1	TRBJ2-7	15	CASRLRTGGSYEQYF	TGTGCCAGCAGACTCCGTACAGGGGGGTCCTACGAGCAGTACTTC
few	TRBV7-2	.	TRBJ1-2	14	CASSLGGREYGYTF	TGTGCCAGCAGCTTAGGGGGGAGGGAGTATGGCTACACCTTC
once	TRBV7-2	TRBD1	TRBJ1-2	14	CASSFDRGKSGYTF	TGTGCCAGCAGCTTCGACAGGGGGAAGAGTGGCTACACCTTC
.	TRBV6-2/TRBV6-3	TRBD2	TRBJ2-3	17	CASSYPTRGESTDTQYF	TGTGCCAGCAGTTACCCCACCCGGGGGGAAAGCACAGATACGCAGTATTTT
.	TRBV5-1	.	TRBJ1-4	16	CASSLVIGGRIEKLFF	TGCGCCAGCAGCTTGGTAATAGGAGGCAGGATAGAAAAACTGTTTTTT
.	TRBV9	TRBD1	TRBJ2-3	16	CASSVEGQVTTDTQYF	TGTGCCAGCAGCGTAGAGGGACAGGTGACCACAGATACGCAGTATTTT
.	TRBV11-3	.	TRBJ2-1	13	CASSPGRVNEQFF	TGTGCCAGCAGCCCCGGCAGGGTCAATGAGCAGTTCTTC
.	TRBV24-1	TRBD1	TRBJ2-1	16	CATSDPGQGENNEQFF	TGTGCCACCAGTGACCCCGGACAGGGGGAGAACAATGAGCAGTTCTTC
.	TRBV28	.	TRBJ1-5	14	CASITTRGVWPQHF	TGTGCCAGCATCACTACCCGGGGAGTCTGGCCCCAGCATTTT
.	TRBV5-1	TRBD2	TRBJ2-7	15	CASSLSGSSEAEQYF	TGCGCCAGCAGCTTGAGCGGGAGTTCGGAGGCCGAGCAGTACTTC
.	TRBV7-3	.	TRBJ1-3	13	CASSPTGGNTIYF	TGTGCCAGCAGCCCGACGGGTGGAAACACCATATATTTT
.	TRBV11-2	TRBD2	TRBJ2-7	17	CASSPWPLAGMRHEQYF	TGTGCCAGCAGCCCATGGCCACTAGCGGGGATGAGACACGAGCAGTACTTC
many	TRBV2	.	TRBJ1-2	10	CASRQLYYTF	TGTGCCAGCAGACAATTATACTACACCTTC
once	TRBV5-1	TRBD1	TRBJ2-2	15	CASSSRQGTTGELFF	TGCGCCAGCAGTTCAAGACAGGGAACCACCGGGGAGCTGTTTTTT
.	TRBV24-1	TRBD1	TRBJ1-5	16	CATSDGDRGPNQPQHF	TGTGCCACCAGTGACGGGGACAGGGGACCCAATCAGCCCCAGCATTTT
.	TRBV27	TRBD1	TRBJ1-2	15	CASSWAMGQGVGYTF	TGTGCCAGCAGTTGGGCTATGGGACAGGGGGTTGGCTACACCTTC
.	TRBV5-1	TRBD1	TRBJ2-3	16	CASSAGTGVTADTQYF	TGCGCCAGCAGCGCCGGGACAGGGGTTACAGCAGATACGCAGTATTTT
.	TRBV2	.	TRBJ1-2	15	CASSELNAALYGYTF	TGTGCCAGCAGTGAATTAAATGCGGCCCTCTATGGCTACACCTTC
.	TRBV27	.	TRBJ1-5	14	CASSFWGGNQPQHF	TGTGCCAGCAGTTTTTGGGGGGGCAATCAGCCCCAGCATTTT
.	TRBV6-6	.	TRBJ2-5	15	CASSYGQGSKETQYF	TGTGCCAGCAGTTACGGTCAGGGTTCGAAAGAGACCCAGTACTTC
.	TRBV28	TRBD2	TRBJ2-7	15	CASTSTSGLSYEQYF	TGTGCCAGCACCTCTACTAGCGGTCTCTCCTACGAGCAGTACTTC
.	TRBV7-9	.	TRBJ1-1	14	CASSLARGYTEAFF	TGTGCCAGCAGCTTAGCGCGAGGGTACACTGAAGCTTTCTTT
.	TRBV19	.	TRBJ1-5	14	CASNRVVGNQPQHF	TGTGCCAGTAACAGGGTTGTGGGCAATCAGCCCCAGCATTTT
.	TRBV7-6	TRBD1	TRBJ2-7	19	CASSPSGGQGFSGSYEQYF	TGTGCCAGCAGCCCGTCGGGGGGACAGGGGTTTTCGGGCTCCTACGAGCAGTACTTC
few	TRBV5-4	.	TRBJ1-2	18	CASSVDRWAPILVYGYTF	TGTGCCAGCAGCGTGGACCGATGGGCGCCCATCCTGGTTTATGGCTACACCTTC
.	TRBV28	TRBD1	TRBJ2-3	14	CASTPDRGTDTQYF	TGTGCCAGCACCCCTGACAGGGGTACAGATACGCAGTATTTT
.	TRBV28	.	TRBJ2-7	14	CASTNPPGRDEQYF	TGTGCCAGCACCAACCCCCCGGGCAGGGACGAGCAGTACTTC
.	TRBV29-1	.	TRBJ1-6	18	CSVLVTGTYSSYNSPLHF	TGCAGCGTTCTAGTTACCGGGACATACTCATCCTATAATTCACCCCTCCACTTT
.	TRBV27	.	TRBJ1-5	16	CASSLSVGSGNQPQHF	TGTGCCAGCAGTTTAAGCGTGGGTAGTGGCAATCAGCCCCAGCATTTT
.	TRBV5-1	.	TRBJ1-3	17	CASSLGLTESSGNTIYF	TGCGCCAGCAGCTTGGGATTAACGGAGAGCTCTGGAAACACCATATATTTT
once	TRBV5-1	.	TRBJ2-7	12	CASSPDNYEQYF	TGCGCCAGCAGCCCGGACAACTACGAGCAGTACTTC
.	TRBV27	.	TRBJ1-6	16	CASINQGQGYESPLHF	TGTGCCAGCATAAATCAAGGGCAGGGCTATGAATCACCCCTCCACTTT
.	TRBV7-9	.	TRBJ1-1	16	CASSLGALGHKTEAFF	TGTGCCAGCAGCTTAGGTGCTTTGGGACATAAGACTGAAGCTTTCTTT
once	TRBV10-3	.	TRBJ1-1	14	CAISTTAVATEAFF	TGTGCCATCAGTACAACAGCGGTGGCCACTGAAGCTTTCTTT
.	TRBV6-5	TRBD1	TRBJ1-6	14	CASRTGVFSSPLHF	TGTGCCAGCAGAACAGGGGTATTCAGTTCACCCCTCCACTTT
.	TRBV7-3	TRBD1	TRBJ1-2	18	CASSLMGTGSGVGYGYTF	TGTGCCAGCAGCTTAATGGGGACAGGGTCGGGGGTAGGCTATGGCTACACCTTC
.	TRBV12-5	TRBD1	TRBJ1-5	13	CASATGAYQPQHF	TGTGCTAGTGCGACAGGGGCTTATCAGCCCCAGCATTTT
.	TRBV2	TRBD2	TRBJ2-1	15	CASSEQGGPNYEQFF	TGTGCCAGCAGTGAACAGGGAGGGCCTAATTATGAGCAGTTCTTC
.	TRBV7-2	TRBD2	TRBJ2-6	19	CASSNLGTSGISGANVLTF	TGTGCCAGCAGCAACCTTGGGACTAGCGGGATCTCTGGGGCCAACGTCCTGACTTTC
.	TRBV7-3	.	TRBJ1-6	15	CASSLTEGVNSPLHF	TGTGCCAGCAGCTTAACTGAAGGGGTTAATTCACCCCTCCACTTT